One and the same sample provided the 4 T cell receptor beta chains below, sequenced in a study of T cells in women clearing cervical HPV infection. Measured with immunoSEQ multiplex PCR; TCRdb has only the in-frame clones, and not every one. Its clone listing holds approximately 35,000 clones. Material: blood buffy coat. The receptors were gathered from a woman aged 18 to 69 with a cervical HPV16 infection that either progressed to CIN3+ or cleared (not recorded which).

The CDR3 DNA, read in part, is TGTGCCAGCAGTTTTGGCAGGTCCTACGAG. Translating gives CASSFGRSYE. The whole CDR3 protein reads CASSFGRSYEQYF. This rearrangement joins TRBV12-3 or TRBV12-4 to TRBJ2-7; no firm D call. The read finishes 3 residues shy of the CDR3 end, and the germline J gene is used to complete it. The CDR3 sequence is 13 residues long. The V end was cut by 3 bases, the J end by 1 base, with 7 bases between.

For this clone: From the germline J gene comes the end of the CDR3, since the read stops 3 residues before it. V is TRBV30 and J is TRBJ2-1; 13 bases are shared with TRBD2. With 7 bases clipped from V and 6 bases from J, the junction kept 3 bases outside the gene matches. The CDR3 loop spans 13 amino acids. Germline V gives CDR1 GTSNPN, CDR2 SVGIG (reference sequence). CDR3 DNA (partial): TGTGCCTCTAGACTAGCGGGGGGCAATGAG. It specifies CASRLAGGNE. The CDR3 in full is CASRLAGGNEQFF.

CDR3 bases read: TGTGCCAGCGGACAGCGAATCGGGGAG. Its translation: CASGQRIGE. The entire CDR3 protein reads CASGQRIGELFF. The chain links TRBV7-9 to TRBJ2-2; possible D gene TRBD1, 6 bases. The CDR3 extends 3 residues past the end of the read, so its final part is completed from the germline J gene. The CDR3 length is 12 residues. The V gene lost 8 bases and the J gene lost 7 bases, with 11 bases spanning the gap. The germline V gene has CDR1 SEHNR and CDR2 FQNEAQ (reference sequence).

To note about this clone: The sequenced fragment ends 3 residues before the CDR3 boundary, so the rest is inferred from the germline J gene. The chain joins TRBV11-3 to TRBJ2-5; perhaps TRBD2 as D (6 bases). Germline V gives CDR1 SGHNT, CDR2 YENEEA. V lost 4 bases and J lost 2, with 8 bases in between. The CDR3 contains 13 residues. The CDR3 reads CASSSGDQETQYF. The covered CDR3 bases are TGTGCCAGCAGCTCGGGGGATCAAGAGACC. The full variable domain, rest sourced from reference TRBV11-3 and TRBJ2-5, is EAGVVQSPRYKIIEKKQPVAFWCNPISGHNTLYWYLQNLGQGPELLIRYENEEAVDDSQLPKDRFSAERLKGVDSTLKIQPAELGDSAVYLCASSSGDQETQYFGPGTRLLVL.